This T cell receptor (beta chain) was sequenced during a study of OX40 agonist ivuxolimab in advanced cancers. A note on the overall study: The costimulatory receptor OX40 (CD134) was targeted by ivuxolimab, a fully human IgG2 agonistic monoclonal antibody. Of the 50 to 55 patients in dose escalation, some 20 had hepatocellular carcinoma, about 15 had melanoma, 9 had renal cell carcinoma and 9 had head and neck cancer. Intravenous ivuxolimab was administered to patients every 2 weeks at six dose levels: 0.01, 0.1, 0.3, 1.5, 3 and 10 mg/kg. Prior anti-PD-1, anti-PD-L1 or anti-CTLA-4 therapy was permitted, and checkpoint inhibitors had been received by approximately 39% of dose-escalation patients. The dose-escalation cohort was about 87% male with a mean age of approximately 60 years, ranging from roughly 23 to 90. Partial responses were achieved by three dose-escalation patients, of whom one had hepatocellular carcinoma and two had cutaneous melanoma. The monotherapy dose-escalation portion (N ≈ 50 patients) of the phase I ivuxolimab trial is reported in the paper. The point of sequencing TCRbeta in the periphery was to test whether ivuxolimab changed TCR sequence diversity and drove clonal T-cell expansion. What the work shows at the level of the full study, not this receptor alone: In the 0.1-3.0 mg/kg groups, partial responders had among the lowest normalized peripheral clonal expansion, particularly in CD8+ T cells. Low levels of normalized T-cell clonal expansion were also seen in some patients who did not respond. At doses of 0.1 to 3.0 mg/kg, clonal expansion of both CD4+ and CD8+ T cells in blood was seen between baseline and week 6. Which antigens the clonally expanded peripheral T cells were specific for was not determined. After ivuxolimab, more expanded clones were found on average in CD8+ T cells than in CD4+ T cells.

To sequence the TCRbeta CDR3 region, genomic DNA was isolated from the sorted cells. The immunoSEQ Assay was used to sequence the TCRbeta CDR3 regions. In its TCRdb copy, this immuneACCESS table keeps in-frame sequences only and misses some clones. Where compared with another copy, unresolved V genes explain less than half of these, and the others have no known cause. The table for this sample lists just under 85,000 clones; around four fifths of them were counted only once. Around 2.7% of the sample goes to the ten largest clones. Patients with a history of autoimmune disease or receiving systemic immunosuppression were excluded from the trial. In every dose cohort, peripheral blood was drawn for TCR sequencing at baseline, cycle 4 day 1, and cycle 7 day 1. The samples were taken from a phase I, first-in-human, multicenter, open-label dose-escalation trial of ivuxolimab. Adults with locally advanced or metastatic melanoma, renal cell carcinoma, hepatocellular carcinoma or head and neck squamous cell carcinoma were enrolled in the trial. CD4+ and CD8+ T cells were sorted separately from peripheral blood before TCR sequencing.

Inclusive of the bounding cysteine and phenylalanine, the CDR3 is 13 residues long. Only the CDR3 DNA stays, 39 bases, in frame from base 1. From the germline V gene, CDR1 is SQVTM and CDR2 is ANQGSEA. At the junction V is shortened by 4 bases and J by 3 bases, with 10 bases in between. This clone was counted only a few times. No antigen is known for it. Base qualities were left out, and no much larger clone turns up one base away. The starting material was CD4+ or CD8+ T cells sorted from blood, obtained in a trial of the OX40 agonist ivuxolimab. The source is an adult with an advanced solid tumor such as melanoma, head and neck, liver or kidney cancer. The sequence joins TRBV29-1 to TRBJ1-5, and the D gene may be TRBD1, 6 bases matching. The bases are TGCAGCGTTGGCGGGACACTCAATCAGCCCCAGCATTTT. Its coded protein is CSVGGTLNQPQHF.